A single sample is the source of the 19 T cell receptor beta chains below, sequenced in a study of shared clonotypes between healthy human individuals. Clones were read by immunoSEQ multiplex PCR, and TCRdb kept only the in-frame ones, dropping some. The sample has approximately 2.3 million clones, more than 85% seen once. The sequenced sample consisted of naive CD4+ T cells from PBMCs. Regarding subset: CD45RA+ positively selected. The source is a man younger than 30 in good health. Some clones in this sample may be carry-over from other donors' samples.

The CDR3 DNA is TGTGCCAGCAGCATCCTTTTACAGGGGCTGAACACTGAAGCTTTCTTT. Translated, it gives CASSILLQGLNTEAFF. V usage is TRBV28 and J usage is TRBJ1-1, with 7 positions matching TRBD1. The CDR3 runs to 16 residues. Trimming at V came to 6 bases and at J to 0 bases, leaving 10 bases not matched to a gene. CDR1 MDHEN and CDR2 SYDVKM come from the germline V gene.

V usage is TRBV5-1 and J usage is TRBJ2-7; TRBD1 matches 8 bases. CDR1 is SGHRS, CDR2 YFSETQ, per germline. The CDR3 is made up of 14 amino acids. J lost 4 bases, V lost 4 bases, and 7 bases had no gene match. The chain's CDR3 is CASSPTGDRYEQYF. The CDR3 region has the DNA TGCGCCAGCAGCCCGACAGGGGATAGGTACGAGCAGTACTTC.

The chain combines TRBV11-2 with TRBJ2-2, with D perhaps matching TRBD1 (5 bases). The CDR3 has 14 residues. Trimming shortened V by 5 bases and J by 2 bases, and 9 bases separated the two germline ends. Germline V gene lookup returns CDR1 SGHAT and CDR2 FQNNGV. The CDR3 sequence is CASSRQTNTGELFF. The CDR3 nucleotides are TGTGCCAGCAGCCGACAGACCAACACCGGGGAGCTGTTTTTT.

The chain combines TRBV6-6 with TRBJ1-2, with D possibly being TRBD1 (5 bases). V was cut by 2 bases and J by 8 bases, with 15 bases left in between. Germline V lookup: CDR1 MNHNY, CDR2 SVGAGI (reference sequence). The CDR3 has 14 amino acids. The CDR3 here is CASSYPGEGSGYTF. In DNA form, the CDR3 reads TGTGCCAGCAGTTACCCGGGGGAGGGTAGCGGCTACACCTTC.

Turning to this clone: Different DNA sequences within this sample yield the same CDR3. The chain recombines TRBV7-3 with TRBJ2-1; D unresolved. The germline V and J ends were trimmed by 0 bases and 6 bases, with 6 bases remaining between them. Germline loops: CDR1 SGHTA, CDR2 FQGTGA. CDR3 length: 13 amino acids. The CDR3 nucleotides are TGTGCCAGCAGCTTAACTCGTGGCAATGAGCAGTTCTTC. Its protein product is CASSLTRGNEQFF.

There are a few counts of this clone. The chain links TRBV2 to TRBJ2-7; D call uncertain. This CDR3 contains 12 residues. CDR1 and CDR2 (germline): SNHLY, FYNNEI. V was cut by 2 bases and J by 7 bases, with 9 bases left in between. CDR3 in amino acids: CASSEFMGEQYF. The DNA of the CDR3 is TGTGCCAGCAGTGAATTTATGGGAGAGCAGTACTTC.

As regards this clone: Other DNA sequences from this sample encode an identical CDR3 as well. The chain combines TRBV18 with TRBJ2-1; 7 bases agree with TRBD2. The ends lost 3 bases at V and 1 base at J; junction bases unmatched: 6. The germline gives CDR1 KGHSH, CDR2 LQKENI. The CDR3 length is 16 residues. The DNA of the CDR3 is TGTGCCAGCTCACCGGCGGGAGCTAGATCCTACAATGAGCAGTTCTTC. It encodes CASSPAGARSYNEQFF.

The rearrangement joins TRBV5-1 to TRBJ2-5, with D possibly matching TRBD2 (6 bases). Between the trimmed V and J ends, which lost 1 base and 5 bases, there was a span of 12 bases. The CDR3 runs 14 residues. Germline V gives CDR1 SGHRS, CDR2 YFSETQ. The CDR3 spells CASSLLGGDETQYF. CDR3 nucleotide sequence: TGCGCCAGCAGCTTGTTGGGCGGGGACGAGACCCAGTACTTC.

The genes are TRBV18 and TRBJ1-1; 9 nucleotides agree with TRBD1. V trimming: 5 bases; J trimming: 5 bases; junction bases outside the gene matches: 3. CDR3 length: 13 amino acids. Germline CDR1 reads KGHSH; CDR2 reads LQKENI. The CDR3: CASSFDRGTEAFF. CDR3 in DNA: TGTGCCAGCTCATTCGACAGGGGGACTGAAGCTTTCTTT.

CDR3 DNA: TGTGCCAGCATTCAAAGGGGGGGGCTTGAAGCTTTCTTT. Its translation is CASIQRGGLEAFF. This chain uses TRBV25-1 with TRBJ1-1; D perhaps matches TRBD1 (6 bases). Germline V gene sequence: CDR1 MGHDK, CDR2 SYGVNS. V lost 7 bases to trimming and J lost 7 bases, with 16 bases between them. The CDR3 consists of 13 residues.

The rearrangement joins TRBV18 to TRBJ2-2, with no clear D. There are 14 residues in the CDR3. CDR1 is KGHSH, CDR2 LQKENI, per germline. Trimming shortened V by 3 bases and J by 4 bases, and 9 bases separated the two germline ends. The chain's CDR3 is CASSPVPVTGELFF. Here the CDR3 DNA reads TGTGCCAGCTCACCGGTGCCGGTCACCGGGGAGCTGTTTTTT.

V gene TRBV2 combines with J gene TRBJ2-7; maybe TRBD2 (6 bases). Trimming took 4 bases from V and 6 from J, leaving 19 bases between them. Per the germline V gene, CDR1 is SNHLY and CDR2 is FYNNEI. There are 15 residues in the CDR3. CDR3 residues: CASSVAGRGGSEQYF. DNA for the CDR3: TGTGCCAGCAGTGTGGCCGGGAGAGGAGGGTCCGAGCAGTACTTC.

About this clone: The sample holds other DNA sequences that translate to the same CDR3. The genes are TRBV28 and TRBJ1-1; D is ambiguous. The germline V and J ends were trimmed by 8 bases and 0 bases, with 7 bases remaining between them. The CDR3 has 12 residues. CDR1 and CDR2 (germline): MDHEN, SYDVKM. The chain's CDR3 is CASRSLNTEAFF. CDR3 in DNA: TGTGCCAGCCGATCCCTGAACACTGAAGCTTTCTTT.

A single count supports this clone. The CDR3 DNA is TGCAGCGCGCTCGGGACAGACTATAGCTACAATGAGCAGTTCTTC. It codes for CSALGTDYSYNEQFF. The chain is built from TRBV29-1 and TRBJ2-1; 7 nucleotides agree with TRBD1. Trimming cost V 7 bases and J 3 bases; bases outside gene matches: 12. This CDR3 has 15 amino acids. Per the germline V gene, CDR1 is SQVTM and CDR2 is ANQGSEA.

This sequence joins TRBV6-5 and TRBJ2-5; D gene unclear. Germline V gives CDR1 MNHEY, CDR2 SVGAGI. Trimming cost V 6 bases and J 4 bases, with 15 bases left between them. This CDR3 contains 14 residues. CDR3 DNA sequence: TGTGCCAGCAGCCCCCGAAGGTCGGGAGAGACCCAGTACTTC. Protein: CASSPRRSGETQYF.

This clone has only one observation. This chain connects TRBV7-9 to TRBJ1-5; no firm D call. CDR1 and CDR2 (germline): SEHNR, FQNEAQ (reference sequence). This CDR3 has 12 residues. V lost 5 bases and J lost 8, with 10 bases in between. The CDR3 sequence is CASSRILEPQHF. The CDR3 DNA is TGTGCCAGCAGCCGTATCCTTGAGCCCCAGCATTTT.

The V gene is TRBV19, the J gene TRBJ1-2, with 7 bases matching TRBD1. V lost 3 bases, J lost 5 bases, and 15 bases stayed unmatched. Germline CDR1 LNHDA, CDR2 SQIVND (reference sequence). The CDR3 is 17 residues long. CDR3 sequence: CASSMAGTVLSSYGYTF. The CDR3 DNA reads TGTGCCAGTAGTATGGCTGGGACAGTCCTCTCTTCTTATGGCTACACCTTC.

The rearrangement links TRBV5-6 to TRBJ1-5; 7 bases line up with TRBD1. The V and J ends lost 4 bases and 1 base, in that order; junction bases with no gene match: 8. Germline V gives CDR1 SGHDT, CDR2 YYEEEE. The CDR3 totals 16 residues. The DNA of the CDR3 is TGTGCCAGCAGCAAGACAGGGAAGTTGAGCAATCAGCCCCAGCATTTT. Translation: CASSKTGKLSNQPQHF.

In regard to this clone: Other nucleotide sequences from this sample produce the same CDR3. This chain connects TRBV2 to TRBJ1-4; D uncertain. CDR1 is SNHLY and CDR2 is FYNNEI in the germline V gene. The CDR3 runs to 13 residues. V shed 4 bases and J shed 3 bases, with 6 bases lying between them. The CDR3 nucleotides read TGTGCCAGCAGTGGGCGATCTAATGAAAAACTGTTTTTT. Translation gives CASSGRSNEKLFF.